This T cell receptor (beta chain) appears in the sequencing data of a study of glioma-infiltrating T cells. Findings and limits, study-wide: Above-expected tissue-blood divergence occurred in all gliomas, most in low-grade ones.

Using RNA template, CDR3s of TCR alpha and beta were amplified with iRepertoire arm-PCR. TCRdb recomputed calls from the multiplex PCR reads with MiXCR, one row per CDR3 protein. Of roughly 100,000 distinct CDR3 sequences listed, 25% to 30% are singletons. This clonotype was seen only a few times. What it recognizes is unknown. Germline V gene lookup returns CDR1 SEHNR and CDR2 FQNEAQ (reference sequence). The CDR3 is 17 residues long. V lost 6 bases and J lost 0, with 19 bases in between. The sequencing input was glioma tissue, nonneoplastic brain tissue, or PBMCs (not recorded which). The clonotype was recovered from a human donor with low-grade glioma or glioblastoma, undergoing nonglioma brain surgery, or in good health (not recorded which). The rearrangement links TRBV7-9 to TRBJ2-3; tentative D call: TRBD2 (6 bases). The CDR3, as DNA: TGTGCCAGCAGACCTCACCTCGGGACTGGGAGCACAGATACGCAGTATTTT. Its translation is CASRPHLGTGSTDTQYF.